The 25 T cell receptor beta chains reported below all come from one sample, sequenced in a study of OX40 agonist ivuxolimab in advanced cancers. Repertoires were generated with immunoSEQ multiplex PCR, while TCRdb's copy carries only in-frame clones and drops some. The sample holds about 89,000 clones; roughly 91% are singletons and the top ten take about 0.7%. The sequenced sample was CD4+ or CD8+ T cells sorted from blood, obtained in a trial of the OX40 agonist ivuxolimab. These TCRs come from an adult with an advanced solid tumor such as melanoma, head and neck, liver or kidney cancer.

The rearrangement links TRBV18 to TRBJ2-7; D uncertain. V shed 5 bases and J shed 1 base, with 9 bases lying between them. This CDR3 has 13 amino acids. Germline V CDR1 and CDR2: KGHSH, LQKENI. The CDR3 spells CASSYQQSYEQYF. The CDR3 nucleotides read TGTGCCAGCTCATATCAACAGTCCTACGAGCAGTACTTC.

There are a few counts of this clone. This chain links TRBV19 with TRBJ2-3; a weak D match, TRBD1 (5 bases). CDR3 length: 14 amino acids. Per germline, CDR1 LNHDA and CDR2 SQIVND (reference sequence). V was pared by 4 bases and J by 1 base, with 9 bases between. The CDR3 DNA reads TGTGCCAGTAGTACAGGGTTAGGCACAGATACGCAGTATTTT. This translates into CASSTGLGTDTQYF.

This rearrangement joins TRBV27 to TRBJ2-3, with 9 bases matching TRBD2. Germline lookup yields CDR1 MNHEY and CDR2 SMNVEV (reference sequence). This CDR3 has 15 residues. V trimming: 3 bases; J trimming: 4 bases; junction bases outside the gene matches: 5. CDR3 protein: CASSFSGSVPDTQYF. As DNA, the CDR3 is TGTGCCAGCAGTTTTAGCGGGAGCGTCCCAGATACGCAGTATTTT.

The chain uses TRBV27 and TRBJ2-1, with D hard to call. CDR1 and CDR2 from the germline V gene are MNHEY and SMNVEV (reference sequence). This CDR3 region has 13 residues. Trimming removed 6 bases at V and 3 bases at J, with 9 bases between. In DNA form, the CDR3 reads TGTGCCAGCAGCCGGGTCCTCTACAATGAGCAGTTCTTC. It is translated as CASSRVLYNEQFF.

This rearrangement joins TRBV18 to TRBJ1-2, with D hard to call. V lost 3 bases and J lost 5, with 10 bases in between. This CDR3 has 13 residues. Germline V gene lookup returns CDR1 KGHSH and CDR2 LQKENI. The chain's CDR3 is CASSPGRSYGYTF. The CDR3, as DNA: TGTGCCAGCTCACCGGGCAGATCTTATGGCTACACCTTC.

The chain is built from TRBV5-8 and TRBJ2-1, with 7 positions matching TRBD2. V shed 6 bases and J 8 bases; nucleotides not matched to a gene: 17. CDR1 and CDR2 from the germline V gene are SGHTS and YDEGEE. The CDR3 spans 16 residues. CDR3 DNA: TGTGCCAGCAACTTCGAGGGCGGGAGTAAGATCGATGAGCAGTTCTTC. The encoded protein is CASNFEGGSKIDEQFF.

This clone appeared a single time. The genes are TRBV4-1 and TRBJ2-1; D is perhaps TRBD1 (5 bases). Germline V CDR1 and CDR2: MGHRA, YSYEKL. V lost 8 bases to trimming and J lost 3 bases, with 14 bases between them. CDR3 length: 14 residues. CDR3 residues: CASRVDQGYNEQFF. The CDR3 nucleotides are TGCGCCAGCCGCGTCGATCAGGGCTACAATGAGCAGTTCTTC.

The chain combines TRBV6-5 with TRBJ2-5, with 10 bases fitting TRBD1. CDR3 length: 15 residues. Germline values: CDR1 MNHEY, CDR2 SVGAGI. The V gene end was trimmed by 7 bases and the J gene end by 1 base; junction bases not matched to a gene: 6. CDR3 DNA sequence: TGTGCCAGCAATGACAGGGGGCGACCCCAAGAGACCCAGTACTTC. Protein product: CASNDRGRPQETQYF.

The rearrangement links TRBV10-3 to TRBJ2-7, with D hard to call. V dropped 3 bases and J dropped 5 bases, with 5 bases sitting between them. The CDR3 is 11 residues long. From germline, CDR1 is ENHRY and CDR2 SYGVKD. CDR3 coding DNA: TGTGCCATCAGTGAAAGGGACGAGCAGTACTTC. Translating gives CAISERDEQYF.

The V call is TRBV4-1, the J call TRBJ1-4; D ambiguous. This CDR3 region has 15 residues. V was shortened by 1 base and J by 4 bases, with 10 bases between the two germline ends. Germline V gene data show CDR1 as MGHRA and CDR2 as YSYEKL. CDR3: CASSQVGEFNEKLFF. The CDR3 DNA follows: TGCGCCAGCAGCCAAGTTGGGGAGTTTAATGAAAAACTGTTTTTT.

V is TRBV27 and J is TRBJ2-3; 9 bases fit TRBD2. V was clipped by 7 bases and J by 2 bases; unmatched bases: 10. This CDR3 contains 16 residues. Germline V CDR1 and CDR2: MNHEY, SMNVEV (reference sequence). The CDR3 bases are TGTGCCAGCAAGTTGGGCGCTAGCGGGATCACAGATACGCAGTATTTT. It encodes CASKLGASGITDTQYF.

V is TRBV10-3 and J is TRBJ1-1; no clear D gene. CDR3 length: 14 residues. V lost 4 bases and J lost 3, with 12 bases in between. The germline CDR1 and CDR2 sequences are ENHRY and SYGVKD. The CDR3 sequence is CAISGTPGDTEAFF. The CDR3 DNA reads TGTGCCATCAGTGGAACTCCCGGGGACACTGAAGCTTTCTTT.

The V gene is TRBV5-6, the J gene TRBJ2-5; no clear D gene. Trimming stripped 4 bases from V and 5 bases from J, with 15 bases between. The CDR3 spans 14 residues. Germline CDR1 reads SGHDT; CDR2 reads YYEEEE. The CDR3 spells CASSGLSSKETQYF. The CDR3 bases are TGTGCCAGCAGCGGGCTAAGTTCTAAGGAGACCCAGTACTTC.

This clone was picked up one time. This chain links TRBV5-4 with TRBJ2-7; 7 bases are shared with TRBD1. The V gene's germline CDR1 is SGHNT and CDR2 YYREEE (reference sequence). V lost 4 bases and J lost 0; bases outside the gene matches: 4. The CDR3 extends over 14 amino acids. CDR3 sequence (DNA): TGTGCCAGCAGCGGGGGACAGCTCTCCTACGAGCAGTACTTC. Translation gives CASSGGQLSYEQYF.

J is TRBJ2-1 and V is TRBV7-2, with TRBD1 as a possible D gene (6 bases). The CDR3 loop spans 14 amino acids. V lost 3 bases to trimming and J lost 9 bases, with 15 bases between them. Germline V gene data show CDR1 as SGHTA and CDR2 as FQGNSA. This CDR3 reads CASSLGTGLSEQFF. CDR3 nucleotide sequence: TGTGCCAGCAGCTTGGGTACAGGGTTAAGTGAGCAGTTCTTC.

Only one count was recorded for this clone. V and J are TRBV27 and TRBJ1-5; D is uncertain. The germline V gene encodes CDR1 MNHEY and CDR2 SMNVEV (reference sequence). The V end lost 3 bases, the J end lost 3 bases, and 12 bases lay between the germline ends. The CDR3 covers 15 residues. The CDR3 sequence is CASSFVGSSNQPQHF. Written as DNA, the CDR3 is TGTGCCAGCAGTTTCGTGGGCTCCTCCAATCAGCCCCAGCATTTT.

Note on this clone: This same CDR3 is encoded by further DNA sequences in the sample. This rearrangement joins TRBV5-1 to TRBJ1-1, with TRBD1 as a possible D gene (5 bases). This CDR3 is 13 amino acids long. V was cut by 2 bases and J by 5 bases, with 10 bases left in between. Germline V CDR1 and CDR2: SGHRS, YFSETQ. Here the CDR3 DNA reads TGCGCCAGCAGCTTCGGGGGAGATACTGAAGCTTTCTTT. Translated: CASSFGGDTEAFF.

The CDR3 DNA reads as TGCAGCGCCCGGGACAGGGGCACAGAGACCCAGTACTTC. As protein: CSARDRGTETQYF. The V call is TRBV29-1, the J call TRBJ2-5; TRBD1 agrees at 10 bases. CDR1 and CDR2 from the germline V gene are SQVTM and ANQGSEA. The junction had 6 bases not matched to a gene; V was cut back by 7 bases and J by 4 bases. This CDR3 is 13 amino acids long.

The V and J genes are TRBV19 and TRBJ2-1; D gene unclear. This CDR3 spans 11 amino acids. V was trimmed by 4 bases and J by 6 bases, leaving 4 bases between them. The germline CDR1 and CDR2 sequences are LNHDA and SQIVND (reference sequence). CDR3 protein: CASSKRNEQFF. CDR3 nucleotides: TGTGCCAGTAGTAAGCGCAATGAGCAGTTCTTC.

This chain links TRBV5-1 with TRBJ2-1, with TRBD1 as a possible D gene (7 bases). V was cut by 4 bases and J by 9 bases, with 20 bases left in between. This CDR3 contains 15 residues. The germline V gene has CDR1 SGHRS and CDR2 YFSETQ. CDR3 sequence: CASSTRQGGPGEQFF. CDR3 nucleotide sequence: TGCGCCAGCAGCACTCGACAGGGAGGACCGGGTGAGCAGTTCTTC. Supplemented by reference TRBV5-1 and TRBJ2-1, the full variable domain reads KAGVTQTPRYLIKTRGQQVTLSCSPISGHRSVSWYQQTPGQGLQFLFEYFSETQRNKGNFPGRFSGRQFSNSRSEMNVSTLELGDSALYLCASSTRQGGPGEQFFGPGTRLTVL.

V usage is TRBV5-1 and J usage is TRBJ2-3, with a tentative D call TRBD1 (6 bases). Germline CDR1 is SGHRS and CDR2 is YFSETQ. V was pared by 3 bases and J by 0 bases, with 14 bases between. This CDR3 comprises 16 residues. The CDR3 reads CASSSNPGQSTDTQYF. The DNA of the CDR3 is TGCGCCAGCAGCTCCAATCCGGGACAAAGCACAGATACGCAGTATTTT. The full variable domain, with the rest looked up from reference TRBV5-1 and TRBJ2-3, is KAGVTQTPRYLIKTRGQQVTLSCSPISGHRSVSWYQQTPGQGLQFLFEYFSETQRNKGNFPGRFSGRQFSNSRSEMNVSTLELGDSALYLCASSSNPGQSTDTQYFGPGTRLTVL.

The CDR3 DNA reads TGTGCCAGCAGCAAAGAACTAGCGGGAGGGAATCAAGAGACCCAGTACTTC. It yields the protein CASSKELAGGNQETQYF. This chain joins TRBV21-1 and TRBJ2-5; the DNA was not used to check the table's D call, TRBD2. TRBV21-1 is shown as a pseudogene. The CDR3 totals 17 residues.

J is TRBJ1-6 and V is TRBV19, with TRBD1 matching over 8 bases. Germline V gene sequence: CDR1 LNHDA, CDR2 SQIVND (reference sequence). The junction had 4 bases not matched to a gene; V was cut back by 4 bases and J by 8 bases. This CDR3 contains 14 residues. The DNA of the CDR3 is TGTGCCAGTAGTAGACAGGGGTTAGATTCACCCCTCCACTTT. Amino acid sequence: CASSRQGLDSPLHF. Filled out from reference TRBV19 and TRBJ1-6, the complete variable domain reads DGGITQSPKYLFRKEGQNVTLSCEQNLNHDAMYWYRQDPGQGLRLIYYSQIVNDFQKGDIAEGYSVSREKKESFPLTVTSAQKNPTAFYLCASSRQGLDSPLHFGNGTRLTVT.

Here the CDR3 reads CASSTGQATYEQYF. The CDR3 DNA is TGTGCCAGTAGTACAGGACAGGCAACCTACGAGCAGTACTTC. This chain joins TRBV19 and TRBJ2-7, with 7 bases matching TRBD1. Germline V lookup: CDR1 LNHDA, CDR2 SQIVND (reference sequence). The CDR3 covers 14 residues. Trimming removed 4 bases from V and 2 bases from J; junction bases left unmatched: 5. Together with reference TRBV19 and TRBJ2-7, the CDR3 gives the full variable domain: DGGITQSPKYLFRKEGQNVTLSCEQNLNHDAMYWYRQDPGQGLRLIYYSQIVNDFQKGDIAEGYSVSREKKESFPLTVTSAQKNPTAFYLCASSTGQATYEQYFGPGTRLTVT.

This sequence joins TRBV13 and TRBJ1-4, with 9 bases matching TRBD1. Trimming cost V 3 bases and J 7 bases; bases outside gene matches: 3. The CDR3 sequence is 14 residues long. CDR1 and CDR2 (germline): PRHDT, FYEKMQ (reference sequence). The CDR3 bases are TGTGCCAGCAGCTTGACAGGGGGGAGTGAAAAACTGTTTTTT. This gives the protein CASSLTGGSEKLFF. Drawing the rest from reference TRBV13 and TRBJ1-4, the complete variable domain is AAGVIQSPRHLIKEKRETATLKCYPIPRHDTVYWYQQGPGQDPQFLISFYEKMQSDKGSIPDRFSAQQFSDYHSELNMSSLELGDSALYFCASSLTGGSEKLFFGSGTQLSVL.